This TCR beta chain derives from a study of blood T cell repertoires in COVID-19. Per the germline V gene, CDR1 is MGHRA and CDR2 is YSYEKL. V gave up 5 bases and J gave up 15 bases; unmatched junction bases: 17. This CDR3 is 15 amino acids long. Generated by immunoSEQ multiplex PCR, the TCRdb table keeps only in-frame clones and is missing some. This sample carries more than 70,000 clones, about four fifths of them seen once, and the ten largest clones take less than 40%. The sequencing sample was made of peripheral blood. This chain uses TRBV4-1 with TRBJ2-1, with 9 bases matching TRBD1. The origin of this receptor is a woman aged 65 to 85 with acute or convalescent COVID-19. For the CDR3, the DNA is TGCGCCAGCAGCGGTTCCGGGACAGGGTTTTGGCATAGGTTCTTC. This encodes CASSGSGTGFWHRFF.